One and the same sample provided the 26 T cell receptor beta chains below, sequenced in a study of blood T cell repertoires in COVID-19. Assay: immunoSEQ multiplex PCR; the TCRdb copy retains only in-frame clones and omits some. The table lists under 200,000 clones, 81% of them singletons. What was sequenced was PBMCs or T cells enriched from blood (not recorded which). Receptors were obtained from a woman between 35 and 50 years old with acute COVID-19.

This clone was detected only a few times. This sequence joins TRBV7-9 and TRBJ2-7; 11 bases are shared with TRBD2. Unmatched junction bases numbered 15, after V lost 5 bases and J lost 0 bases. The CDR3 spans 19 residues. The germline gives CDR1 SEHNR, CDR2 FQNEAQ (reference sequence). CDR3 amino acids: CASSPLGGGSGRASYEQYF. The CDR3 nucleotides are TGTGCCAGCAGCCCCCTGGGGGGTGGTAGCGGGAGGGCCTCCTACGAGCAGTACTTC.

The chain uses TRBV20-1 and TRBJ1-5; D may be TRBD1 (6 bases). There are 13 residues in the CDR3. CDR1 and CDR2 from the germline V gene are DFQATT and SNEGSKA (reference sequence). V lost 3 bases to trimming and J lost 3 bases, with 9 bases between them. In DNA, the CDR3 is TGCAGTGCTAGTCAGGGGCTCAATCAGCCCCAGCATTTT. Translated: CSASQGLNQPQHF.

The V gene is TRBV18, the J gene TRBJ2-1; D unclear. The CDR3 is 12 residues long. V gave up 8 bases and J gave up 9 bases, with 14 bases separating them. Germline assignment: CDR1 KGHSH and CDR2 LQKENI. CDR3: CASRILTGEQFF. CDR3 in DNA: TGTGCCAGCCGCATCTTAACGGGTGAGCAGTTCTTC.

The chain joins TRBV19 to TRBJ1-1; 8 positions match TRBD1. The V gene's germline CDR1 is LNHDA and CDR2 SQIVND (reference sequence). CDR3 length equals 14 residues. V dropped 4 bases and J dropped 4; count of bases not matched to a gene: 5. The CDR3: CASSTRQGRTEAFF. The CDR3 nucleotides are TGTGCCAGTAGTACTCGACAGGGGCGCACTGAAGCTTTCTTT.

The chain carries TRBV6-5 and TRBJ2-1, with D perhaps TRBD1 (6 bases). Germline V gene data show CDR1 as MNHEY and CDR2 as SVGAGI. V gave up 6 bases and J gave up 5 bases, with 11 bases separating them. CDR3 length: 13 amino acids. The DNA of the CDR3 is TGTGCCAGCAGAGGCCGGACAGACAATGAGCAGTTCTTC. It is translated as CASRGRTDNEQFF.

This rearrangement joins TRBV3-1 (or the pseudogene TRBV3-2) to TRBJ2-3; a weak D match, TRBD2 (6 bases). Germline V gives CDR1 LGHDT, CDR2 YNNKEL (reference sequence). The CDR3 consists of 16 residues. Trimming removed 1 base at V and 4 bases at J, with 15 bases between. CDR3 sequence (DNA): TGTGCCAGCAGCCAAGGTGGAGGGCGCATCCCAGATACGCAGTATTTT. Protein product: CASSQGGGRIPDTQYF.

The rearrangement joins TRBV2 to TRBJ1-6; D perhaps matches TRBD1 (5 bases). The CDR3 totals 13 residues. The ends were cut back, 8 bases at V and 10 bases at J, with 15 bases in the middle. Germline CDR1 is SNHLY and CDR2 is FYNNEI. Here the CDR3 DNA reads TGTGCCAGCCGGAGGGGACCCGGGTCACCCCTCCACTTT. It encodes CASRRGPGSPLHF.

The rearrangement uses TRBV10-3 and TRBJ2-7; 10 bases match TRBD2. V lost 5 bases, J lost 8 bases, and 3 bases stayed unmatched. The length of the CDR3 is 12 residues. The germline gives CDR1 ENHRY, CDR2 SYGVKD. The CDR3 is CAISPSGSQQYF. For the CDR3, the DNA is TGTGCCATCAGTCCTAGCGGGAGCCAGCAGTACTTC.

The DNA of the CDR3 is TGTGCCAGCAGCATACAAGGGACAGGGGGCCTCTACGAGCAGTACTTC. Encoded protein: CASSIQGTGGLYEQYF. This sequence joins TRBV11-2 and TRBJ2-7; TRBD1 matches 12 bases. CDR1 and CDR2 (germline): SGHAT, FQNNGV. This CDR3 comprises 16 residues. Unmatched junction bases numbered 8, after V lost 5 bases and J lost 3 bases. Full variable domain (outside the CDR3, taken from reference TRBV11-2 and TRBJ2-7): EAGVAQSPRYKIIEKRQSVAFWCNPISGHATLYWYQQILGQGPKLLIQFQNNGVVDDSQLPKDRFSAERLKGVDSTLKIQPAKLEDSAVYLCASSIQGTGGLYEQYFGPGTRLTVT.

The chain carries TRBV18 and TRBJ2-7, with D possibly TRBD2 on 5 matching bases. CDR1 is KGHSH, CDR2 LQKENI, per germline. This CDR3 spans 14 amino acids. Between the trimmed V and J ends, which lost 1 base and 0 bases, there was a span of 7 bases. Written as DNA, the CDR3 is TGTGCCAGCTCACCACGGGAGTTCTCCTACGAGCAGTACTTC. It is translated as CASSPREFSYEQYF.

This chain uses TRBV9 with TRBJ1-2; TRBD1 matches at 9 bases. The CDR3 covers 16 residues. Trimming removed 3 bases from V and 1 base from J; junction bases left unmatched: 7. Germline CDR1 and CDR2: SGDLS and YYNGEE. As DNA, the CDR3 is TGTGCCAGCAGCGCTGGGACAGGGAATATTAACTATGGCTACACCTTC. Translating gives CASSAGTGNINYGYTF.

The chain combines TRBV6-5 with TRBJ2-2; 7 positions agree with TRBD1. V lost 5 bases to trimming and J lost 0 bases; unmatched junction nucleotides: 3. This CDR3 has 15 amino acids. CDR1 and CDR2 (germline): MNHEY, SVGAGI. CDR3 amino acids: CASSQQGSNTGELFF. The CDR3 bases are TGTGCCAGCAGTCAACAGGGGTCGAACACCGGGGAGCTGTTTTTT.

CDR3 sequence reads: CATSDLAGAYNEQFF. The CDR3 DNA reads TGTGCCACCAGTGACCTAGCGGGAGCCTACAATGAGCAGTTCTTC. The J gene is TRBJ2-1, the V gene TRBV24-1; 10 nucleotides line up with TRBD2. The CDR3 totals 15 residues. Germline V lookup: CDR1 KGHDR, CDR2 SFDVKD. With V trimmed by 4 bases and J by 2 bases, 1 base remained unmatched.

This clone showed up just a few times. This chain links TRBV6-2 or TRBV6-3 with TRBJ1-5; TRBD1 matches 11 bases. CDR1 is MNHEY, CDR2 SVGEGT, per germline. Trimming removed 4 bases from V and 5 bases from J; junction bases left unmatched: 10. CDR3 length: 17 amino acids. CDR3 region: CASSSGGGQGAYQPQHF. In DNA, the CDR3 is TGTGCCAGCAGTTCGGGGGGAGGACAGGGGGCATATCAGCCCCAGCATTTT.

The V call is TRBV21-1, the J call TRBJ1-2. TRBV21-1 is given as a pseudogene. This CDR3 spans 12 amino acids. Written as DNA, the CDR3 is TGTGCCAGCAGCAGCCCAAACCGGGGCTACACCTTC. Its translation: CASSSPNRGYTF.

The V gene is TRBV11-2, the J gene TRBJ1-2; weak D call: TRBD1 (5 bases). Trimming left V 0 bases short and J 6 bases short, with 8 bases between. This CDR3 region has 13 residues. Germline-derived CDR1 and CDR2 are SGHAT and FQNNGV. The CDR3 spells CASSLDRGDGYTF. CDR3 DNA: TGTGCCAGCAGCTTAGATAGGGGCGATGGCTACACCTTC.

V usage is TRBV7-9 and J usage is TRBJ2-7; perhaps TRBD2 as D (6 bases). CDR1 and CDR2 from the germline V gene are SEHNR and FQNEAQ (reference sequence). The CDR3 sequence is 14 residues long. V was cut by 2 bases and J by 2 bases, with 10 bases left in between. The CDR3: CASSLTSSAYEQYF. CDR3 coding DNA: TGTGCCAGCAGCTTAACTAGCAGCGCCTACGAGCAGTACTTC.

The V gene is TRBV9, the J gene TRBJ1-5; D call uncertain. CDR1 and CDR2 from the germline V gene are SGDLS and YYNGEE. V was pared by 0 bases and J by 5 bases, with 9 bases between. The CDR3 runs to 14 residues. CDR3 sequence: CASSVGGIHQPQHF. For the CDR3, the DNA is TGTGCCAGCAGCGTAGGAGGTATCCATCAGCCCCAGCATTTT.

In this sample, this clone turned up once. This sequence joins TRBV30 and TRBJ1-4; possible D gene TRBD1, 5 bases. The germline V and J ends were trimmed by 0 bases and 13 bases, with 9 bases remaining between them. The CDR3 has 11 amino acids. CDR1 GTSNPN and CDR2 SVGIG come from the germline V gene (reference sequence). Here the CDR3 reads CAWSVGGTLFF. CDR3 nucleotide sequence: TGTGCCTGGAGTGTGGGCGGGACACTGTTTTTT. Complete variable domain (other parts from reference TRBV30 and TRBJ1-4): SQTIHQWPATLVQPVGSPLSLECTVEGTSNPNLYWYRQAAGRGLQLLFYSVGIGQISSEVPQNLSASRPQDRQFILSSKKLLLSDSGFYLCAWSVGGTLFFGSGTQLSVL.

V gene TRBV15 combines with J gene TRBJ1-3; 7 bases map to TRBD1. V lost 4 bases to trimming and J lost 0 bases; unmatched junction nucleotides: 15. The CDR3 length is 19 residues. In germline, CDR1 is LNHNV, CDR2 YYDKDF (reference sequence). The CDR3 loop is CATSTLDGQAAYSGNTIYF. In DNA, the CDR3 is TGTGCCACCAGCACCTTGGATGGACAGGCCGCCTACTCTGGAAACACCATATATTTT.

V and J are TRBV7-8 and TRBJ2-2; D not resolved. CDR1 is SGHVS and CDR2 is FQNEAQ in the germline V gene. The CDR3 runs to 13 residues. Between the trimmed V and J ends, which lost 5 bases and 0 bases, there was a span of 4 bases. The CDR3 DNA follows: TGTGCCAGCAGCCCCACGAACACCGGGGAGCTGTTTTTT. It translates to CASSPTNTGELFF. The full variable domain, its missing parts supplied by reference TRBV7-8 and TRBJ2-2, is GAGVSQSPRYKVAKRGQDVALRCDPISGHVSLFWYQQALGQGPEFLTYFQNEAQLDKSGLPSDRFFAERPEGSVSTLKIQRTQQEDSAVYLCASSPTNTGELFFGEGSRLTVL.

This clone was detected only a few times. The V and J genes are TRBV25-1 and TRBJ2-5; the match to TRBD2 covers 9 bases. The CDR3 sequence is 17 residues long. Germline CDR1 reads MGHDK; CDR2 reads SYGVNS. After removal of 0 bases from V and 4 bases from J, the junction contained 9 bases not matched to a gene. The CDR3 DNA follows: TGTGCCAGCAGTGAATATTGGCGGGAGGGCTCCCGAGAGACCCAGTACTTC. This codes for CASSEYWREGSRETQYF.

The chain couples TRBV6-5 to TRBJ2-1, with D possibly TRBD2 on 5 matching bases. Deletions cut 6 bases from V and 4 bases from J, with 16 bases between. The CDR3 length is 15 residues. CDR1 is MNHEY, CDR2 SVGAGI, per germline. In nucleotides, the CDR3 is TGTGCCAGCAGCGGCGGAGGACTGCTGTACAATGAGCAGTTCTTC. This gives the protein CASSGGGLLYNEQFF.

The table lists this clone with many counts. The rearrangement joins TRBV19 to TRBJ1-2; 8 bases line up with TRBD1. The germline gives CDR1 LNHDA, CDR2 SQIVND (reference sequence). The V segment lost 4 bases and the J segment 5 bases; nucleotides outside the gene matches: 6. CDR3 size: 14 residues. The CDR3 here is CASSTDRDQYGYTF. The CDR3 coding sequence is TGTGCCAGTAGTACGGACAGGGATCAATATGGCTACACCTTC.

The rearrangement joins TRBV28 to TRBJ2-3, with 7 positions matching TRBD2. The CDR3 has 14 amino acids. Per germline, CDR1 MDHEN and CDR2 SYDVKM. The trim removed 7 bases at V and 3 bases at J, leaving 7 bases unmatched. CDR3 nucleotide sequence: TGTGCCAGCACCTCCGGGAGGTGGACAGATACGCAGTATTTT. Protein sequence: CASTSGRWTDTQYF.

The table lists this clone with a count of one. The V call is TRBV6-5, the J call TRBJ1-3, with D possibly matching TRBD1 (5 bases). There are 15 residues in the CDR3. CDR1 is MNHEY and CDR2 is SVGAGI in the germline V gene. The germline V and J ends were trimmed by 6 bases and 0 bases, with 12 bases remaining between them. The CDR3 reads CASSADSGSGNTIYF. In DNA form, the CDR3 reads TGTGCCAGCAGCGCCGACAGTGGCTCTGGAAACACCATATATTTT.